The 11 T cell receptor beta chains listed next were all sequenced from one sample in a study of OX40 agonist ivuxolimab in advanced cancers. Method: immunoSEQ multiplex PCR; TCRdb's copy keeps in-frame clones and lacks some. Of 55,000 to 85,000 clones in the sample, approximately 90% were seen once. Sequenced here: CD4+ or CD8+ T cells sorted from blood, sampled in a trial of the OX40 agonist ivuxolimab. These receptors all stem from an adult with an advanced solid tumor such as melanoma, head and neck, liver or kidney cancer.

V and J are TRBV9 and TRBJ1-4; D perhaps matches TRBD1 (5 bases). Germline assignment: CDR1 SGDLS and CDR2 YYNGEE. The CDR3 consists of 15 residues. Trimming pared 0 bases from V and 0 bases from J, leaving 6 bases between. CDR3 nucleotide sequence: TGTGCCAGCAGCGTAGGGGGCACAACTAATGAAAAACTGTTTTTT. Its protein is CASSVGGTTNEKLFF.

Worth noting for this clone: Other DNA sequences from this sample encode an identical CDR3 as well. This chain uses TRBV14 with TRBJ2-1; possibly TRBD1 or TRBD2 for D (6 bases each). The CDR3 contains 15 residues. Trimming pared 1 base from V and 7 bases from J, leaving 14 bases between. CDR1 is SGHDN and CDR2 is FVKESK in the germline V gene. Written as DNA, the CDR3 is TGTGCCAGCAGCCAAGCCGCAGGGGAGGCGAATGAGCAGTTCTTC. Its translation is CASSQAAGEANEQFF.

In its sample, this clone was seen once. The V call is TRBV28, the J call TRBJ1-1; possible D gene TRBD1, 5 bases. The CDR3 totals 14 residues. The germline gives CDR1 MDHEN, CDR2 SYDVKM. With 1 base removed from V and 3 bases from J, the gap between germline ends came to 9 bases. CDR3 amino acids: CASSLLTRDTEAFF. The CDR3 nucleotides read TGTGCCAGCAGTTTATTGACCAGGGACACTGAAGCTTTCTTT.

The J gene is TRBJ1-6, the V gene TRBV28; D perhaps matches TRBD1 (5 bases). Germline assignment: CDR1 MDHEN and CDR2 SYDVKM. The CDR3 runs to 15 residues. V lost 2 bases, J lost 9 bases, and 14 bases lay in between. CDR3: CASSLGGRRGSPLHF. The CDR3 DNA follows: TGTGCCAGCAGTTTAGGTGGCAGGAGGGGTTCACCCCTCCACTTT. Looking up the rest from reference TRBV28 and TRBJ1-6 gives the full variable domain: DVKVTQSSRYLVKRTGEKVFLECVQDMDHENMFWYRQDPGLGLRLIYFSYDVKMKEKGDIPEGYSVSREKKERFSLILESASTNQTSMYLCASSLGGRRGSPLHFGNGTRLTVT.

In nucleotides, the CDR3 is TGTGCCAGCAGCCGAGACATAAACACCGGGGAGCTGTTTTTT. Its translation is CASSRDINTGELFF. The rearrangement joins TRBV7-9 to TRBJ2-2; D not resolved. The ends were cut back, 5 bases at V and 2 bases at J, with 9 bases in the middle. Per germline, CDR1 SEHNR and CDR2 FQNEAQ (reference sequence). This CDR3 has 14 residues.

The table lists this clone with a count of one. The DNA of the CDR3 is TGTGCCAGCTCACCACGGGCCGGGGAGCTGTTTTTT. Its protein is CASSPRAGELFF. The chain uses TRBV18 and TRBJ2-2, with D unclear. The CDR3 totals 12 residues. Germline loops: CDR1 KGHSH, CDR2 LQKENI. V was trimmed by 1 base and J by 6 bases, leaving 3 bases between them.

The chain couples TRBV28 to TRBJ1-2; no clear D gene. Germline V CDR1 and CDR2: MDHEN, SYDVKM. The CDR3 is 14 residues long. The V and J ends lost 7 bases and 2 bases respectively, with 14 bases between them. The CDR3 region has the DNA TGTGCCAGCAACGAATTCGGCAGAAACTATGGCTACACCTTC. Translating it yields CASNEFGRNYGYTF.

This clone was detected a few times. The V call is TRBV9, the J call TRBJ2-1; D call uncertain. Per the germline V gene, CDR1 is SGDLS and CDR2 is YYNGEE. This CDR3 has 15 residues. Trimming stripped 4 bases from V and 8 bases from J, with 19 bases between. The CDR3, as DNA: TGTGCCAGCAGCTCGAGACCCGCCCCTATGTATGAGCAGTTCTTC. Amino acids: CASSSRPAPMYEQFF.

This clone was seen more than once but under ten times. The chain is built from TRBV5-1 and TRBJ2-2, with 7 nucleotides matching TRBD2. After removal of 3 bases from V and 7 bases from J, the junction contained 9 bases not matched to a gene. Germline V gene sequence: CDR1 SGHRS, CDR2 YFSETQ. The CDR3 is 15 amino acids. CDR3 sequence (DNA): TGCGCCAGCAGCTGGGGGGGACCCATCGGCGGGGAGCTGTTTTTT. Protein sequence: CASSWGGPIGGELFF.

The V and J genes are TRBV11-2 and TRBJ1-1; a weak D match, TRBD1 (6 bases). V lost 4 bases to trimming and J lost 8 bases, with 8 bases between them. Germline V lookup: CDR1 SGHAT, CDR2 FQNNGV. There are 11 residues in the CDR3. The CDR3 here is CASSWGQEAFF. The CDR3 DNA is TGTGCCAGCAGCTGGGGACAAGAAGCTTTCTTT.

J is TRBJ2-1 and V is TRBV4-3; 7 nucleotides line up with TRBD2. Germline CDR1 is LGHNA and CDR2 is YSLEER. The junction had 7 bases not matched to a gene; V was cut back by 3 bases and J by 2 bases. The CDR3 runs 16 residues. The CDR3 loop is CASSQEAGLPYNEQFF. As DNA, the CDR3 is TGCGCCAGCAGCCAGGAAGCGGGGCTTCCCTACAATGAGCAGTTCTTC.